Below are 12 T cell receptor beta chains sequenced from a single sample in a study of T cell responses to AZD1222 COVID-19 vaccine. Clones were sequenced by immunoSEQ multiplex PCR, and TCRdb holds only the in-frame ones, with some missing. The table has around 150,000 clones, around 92% seen once. Material: peripheral blood, obtained on day 0 of AZD1222 vaccination. These receptors were taken from an adult in good health.

The genes are TRBV15 and TRBJ2-1; a weak D match, TRBD2 (6 bases). V was cut by 3 bases and J by 4 bases, with 13 bases left in between. The CDR3 consists of 15 residues. Per the germline V gene, CDR1 is LNHNV and CDR2 is YYDKDF (reference sequence). CDR3 sequence reads: CATSSSIAEYNEQFF. For the CDR3, the DNA is TGTGCCACCAGCAGCTCGATAGCGGAGTACAATGAGCAGTTCTTC.

The chain is built from TRBV13 and TRBJ1-5; the D is unclear. CDR1 is PRHDT, CDR2 FYEKMQ, per germline (reference sequence). V was pared by 5 bases and J by 7 bases, with 12 bases between. The CDR3 contains 13 residues. For the CDR3, the DNA is TGTGCCAGCAGCAGGATGACTGGCCAGCCCCAGCATTTT. Translating gives CASSRMTGQPQHF. The full variable domain, its missing parts supplied by reference TRBV13 and TRBJ1-5, is AAGVIQSPRHLIKEKRETATLKCYPIPRHDTVYWYQQGPGQDPQFLISFYEKMQSDKGSIPDRFSAQQFSDYHSELNMSSLELGDSALYFCASSRMTGQPQHFGDGTRLSIL.

J is TRBJ2-7 and V is TRBV7-9; no clear D. The CDR3 has 14 residues. The ends were cut back, 4 bases at V and 0 bases at J, with 10 bases in the middle. Looked up from germline, CDR1 is SEHNR and CDR2 is FQNEAQ (reference sequence). The CDR3 nucleotides read TGTGCCAGCAGCTCCGACCCACGCTCCTACGAGCAGTACTTC. It is translated as CASSSDPRSYEQYF.

This chain links TRBV15 with TRBJ1-2; D is ambiguous. The ends were cut back, 3 bases at V and 2 bases at J, with 10 bases in the middle. This CDR3 has 14 residues. CDR1 is LNHNV, CDR2 YYDKDF, per germline (reference sequence). CDR3 in amino acids: CATSREGSNYGYTF. DNA for the CDR3: TGTGCCACCAGCAGGGAGGGATCCAACTATGGCTACACCTTC.

This clone was seen once. This chain joins TRBV7-3 and TRBJ2-2; D may be TRBD2 (5 bases). Trimming removed 2 bases from V and 4 bases from J, with 14 bases in between. The CDR3 has 16 residues. Per the germline V gene, CDR1 is SGHTA and CDR2 is FQGTGA. CDR3 region: CASSLGSQVGTGELFF. CDR3 DNA sequence: TGTGCCAGCAGCTTAGGGAGCCAAGTTGGCACCGGGGAGCTGTTTTTT.

V and J are TRBV6-5 and TRBJ1-1; D uncertain. V lost 6 bases, J lost 7 bases, and 15 bases lay in between. The CDR3 loop spans 13 amino acids. Germline CDR1 MNHEY, CDR2 SVGAGI. This chain's CDR3 is CASSPNRRIEAFF. The CDR3, as DNA: TGTGCCAGCAGCCCGAATAGACGGATTGAAGCTTTCTTT.

V usage is TRBV3-1 (or the pseudogene TRBV3-2) and J usage is TRBJ2-1, with 9 bases lining up with TRBD2. There are 16 residues in the CDR3. Germline V gene lookup returns CDR1 LGHDT and CDR2 YNNKEL (reference sequence). V trimming: 8 bases; J trimming: 8 bases; junction bases outside the gene matches: 16. DNA of the CDR3: TGTGCCAGCGCGGCTAGCGGGACCCTGGGCATGGATGAGCAGTTCTTC. Protein: CASAASGTLGMDEQFF.

The genes are TRBV5-4 and TRBJ2-1; D might be TRBD1 (5 bases). Looked up from germline, CDR1 is SGHNT and CDR2 is YYREEE (reference sequence). Deletions cut 7 bases from V and 8 bases from J, with 16 bases between. This CDR3 comprises 13 residues. DNA for the CDR3: TGTGCCAGCCGATCGGCAGGGCTCTATGAGCAGTTCTTC. It encodes CASRSAGLYEQFF.

The V gene is TRBV28, the J gene TRBJ1-2; the D gene is possibly TRBD1 (5 bases). Germline CDR1 reads MDHEN; CDR2 reads SYDVKM. Trimming took off 6 bases at V and 7 bases at J, with 9 bases between the two ends. This CDR3 comprises 11 residues. The DNA for the CDR3 is TGTGCCAGCAGCCAGGGTGTTGGCTACACCTTC. As protein: CASSQGVGYTF.

The chain has TRBV21-1 and TRBJ1-1. TRBV21-1 is reported as a pseudogene. CDR3 length equals 17 residues. CDR3 sequence reads: CASSKVRDGHENTEAFF. DNA for the CDR3: TGTGCCAGCAGCAAAGTTCGGGATGGACACGAGAACACTGAAGCTTTCTTT.

This clone appeared a single time. The chain uses TRBV5-1 and TRBJ2-3; 9 bases map to TRBD1. The V and J ends lost 4 bases and 4 bases, in that order; junction bases with no gene match: 4. The CDR3 is 14 residues long. CDR1 and CDR2 (germline): SGHRS, YFSETQ. The CDR3 spells CASSQGQGPDTQYF. Here the CDR3 DNA reads TGCGCCAGCAGCCAGGGACAGGGACCAGATACGCAGTATTTT. Looking up the rest from reference TRBV5-1 and TRBJ2-3 gives the full variable domain: KAGVTQTPRYLIKTRGQQVTLSCSPISGHRSVSWYQQTPGQGLQFLFEYFSETQRNKGNFPGRFSGRQFSNSRSEMNVSTLELGDSALYLCASSQGQGPDTQYFGPGTRLTVL.

This clone was recorded once. The CDR3 reads CASSRDRGYEQYF. As DNA, the CDR3 is TGCGCCAGCAGTCGGGACAGGGGCTACGAGCAGTACTTC. The chain couples TRBV10-1 to TRBJ2-7; 10 bases are shared with TRBD1. The CDR3 runs 13 residues. Trimming took 5 bases from V and 3 from J; bases not matched to a gene: 1. Germline V gives CDR1 WNHNN, CDR2 SYGVQD (reference sequence).